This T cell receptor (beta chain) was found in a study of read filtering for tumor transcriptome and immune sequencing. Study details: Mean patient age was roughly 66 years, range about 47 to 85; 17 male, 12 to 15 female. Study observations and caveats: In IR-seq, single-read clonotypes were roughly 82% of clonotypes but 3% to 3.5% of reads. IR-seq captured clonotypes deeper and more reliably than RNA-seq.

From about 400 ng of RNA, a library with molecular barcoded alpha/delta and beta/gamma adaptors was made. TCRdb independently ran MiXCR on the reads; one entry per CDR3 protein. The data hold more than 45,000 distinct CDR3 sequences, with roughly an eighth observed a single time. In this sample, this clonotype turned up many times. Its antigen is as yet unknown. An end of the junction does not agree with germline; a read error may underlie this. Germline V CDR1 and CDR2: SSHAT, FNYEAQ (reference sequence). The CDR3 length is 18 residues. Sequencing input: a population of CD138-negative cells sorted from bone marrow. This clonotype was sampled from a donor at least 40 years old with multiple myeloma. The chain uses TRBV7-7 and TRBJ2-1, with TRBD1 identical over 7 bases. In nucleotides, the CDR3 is TGTGCTAGCAGCTTAGCAGGGGGAAAACTGACTTCCTACAATGAGCAGTTCTTC. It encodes CASSLAGGKLTSYNEQFF.